The clone carrying this T cell receptor (beta chain) appeared many times. This entry is derived from a study of CDR3 diversity in severe acne. Germline loops: CDR1 SGHRS, CDR2 YFSETQ. The V end lost 4 bases, the J end lost 4 bases, and 15 bases lay between the germline ends. The CDR3 is made up of 16 amino acids. MiXCR, run by TCRdb on the PCR reads, gives a single entry per CDR3 protein. In the table there are roughly 93,000 distinct CDR3 sequences, approximately 54% of which are singletons. V gene TRBV5-1 combines with J gene TRBJ1-6; D might be TRBD1 (5 bases). Material for sequencing was blood. This clonotype originated in a male donor with severe acne vulgaris. The CDR3: CASSQGQYPYNSPLHF. The CDR3 coding sequence is TGCGCCAGCAGCCAGGGCCAGTATCCGTATAATTCACCCCTCCACTTT.